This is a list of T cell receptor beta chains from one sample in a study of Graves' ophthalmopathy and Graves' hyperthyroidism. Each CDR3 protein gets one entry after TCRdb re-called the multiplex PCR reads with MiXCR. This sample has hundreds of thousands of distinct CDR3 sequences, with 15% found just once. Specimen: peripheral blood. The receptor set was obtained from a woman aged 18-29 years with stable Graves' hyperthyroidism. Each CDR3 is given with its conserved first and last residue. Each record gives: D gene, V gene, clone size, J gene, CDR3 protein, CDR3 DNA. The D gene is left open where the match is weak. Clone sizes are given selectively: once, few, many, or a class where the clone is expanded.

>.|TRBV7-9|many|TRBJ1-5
CASSSDGSNQPQHF
TGTGCCAGCAGTTCGGACGGCAGCAATCAGCCCCAGCATTTT
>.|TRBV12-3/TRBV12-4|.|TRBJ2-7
CASSSRFHTGRWAYEQYF
TGTGCCAGCAGTTCCCGATTCCACACAGGGCGATGGGCCTACGAGCAGTACTTC
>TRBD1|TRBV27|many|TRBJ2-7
CASSLGTGGAYHYEQYF
TGTGCCAGCAGTTTGGGGACAGGGGGCGCATACCACTACGAGCAGTACTTC
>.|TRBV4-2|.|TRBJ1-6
CASSLAGVAPNSPLHF
TGTGCCAGCAGCCTAGCAGGGGTTGCTCCTAATTCACCCCTCCACTTT
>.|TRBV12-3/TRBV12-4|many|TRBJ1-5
CATPRKQPQHF
TGTGCCACCCCGCGAAAACAGCCCCAGCATTTT
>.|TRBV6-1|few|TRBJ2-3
CASSEGGHPTDTQYF
TGTGCCAGCAGTGAGGGGGGACACCCCACAGATACGCAGTATTTT
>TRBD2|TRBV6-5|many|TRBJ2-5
CASSSGLAGQETQYF
TGTGCCAGCAGTTCCGGACTAGCGGGTCAAGAGACCCAGTACTTC
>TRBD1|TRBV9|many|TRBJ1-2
CASSVVATGGEAGYTF
TGTGCCAGCAGCGTAGTCGCGACAGGGGGCGAGGCGGGCTACACCTTC
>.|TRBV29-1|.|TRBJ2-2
CSAARTGELFF
TGCAGCGCCGCCCGCACCGGGGAGCTGTTTTTT
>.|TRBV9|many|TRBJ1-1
CASSAPRGGINTEAFF
TGTGCCAGCAGCGCCCCCCGGGGGGGCATTAACACTGAAGCTTTCTTT
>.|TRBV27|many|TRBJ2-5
CASSSGTIGGQTQYF
TGTGCCAGCAGTTCAGGGACCATCGGCGGACAGACCCAGTACTTC
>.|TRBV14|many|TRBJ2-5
CASSLSSGHGRREETQYF
TGTGCCAGCAGCTTGTCTTCGGGACACGGGCGGAGGGAAGAGACCCAGTACTTC
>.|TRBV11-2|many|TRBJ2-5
CASSLDLGGETQYF
TGTGCCAGCAGCTTAGACCTCGGAGGGGAGACCCAGTACTTC
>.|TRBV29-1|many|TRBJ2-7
CSVEGRDYEQYF
TGCAGCGTTGAAGGCAGGGACTACGAGCAGTACTTC
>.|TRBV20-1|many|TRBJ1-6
CSAASGDNYNSPLHF
TGCAGTGCTGCCTCGGGGGACAACTATAATTCACCCCTCCACTTT
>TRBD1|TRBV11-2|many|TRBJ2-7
CASSLSRTGASYEQYF
TGTGCCAGCAGCTTAAGTCGGACAGGGGCCTCCTACGAGCAGTACTTC
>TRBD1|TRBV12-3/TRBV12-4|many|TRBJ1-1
CASSWDRASEAFF
TGTGCCAGCAGCTGGGACAGGGCCTCTGAAGCTTTCTTT
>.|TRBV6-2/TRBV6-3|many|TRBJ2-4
CASSSENIQYF
TGTGCCAGCAGTTCCGAAAACATTCAGTACTTC
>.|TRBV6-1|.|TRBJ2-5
CASRSGLARLETQYF
TGTGCCAGCAGAAGTGGGCTAGCAAGGCTCGAGACCCAGTACTTC
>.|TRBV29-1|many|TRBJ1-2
CSVVIGGYTF
TGCAGCGTTGTAATTGGCGGCTACACCTTC
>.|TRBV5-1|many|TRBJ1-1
CASSSNFAGNTEAFF
TGCGCCAGCAGCTCAAACTTTGCTGGAAACACTGAAGCTTTCTTT
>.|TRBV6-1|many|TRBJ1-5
CASSLTVGQPQHF
TGTGCCAGCAGCCTTACGGTGGGGCAGCCCCAGCATTTT
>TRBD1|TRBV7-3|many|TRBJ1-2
CASSMTGLYGYTF
TGTGCCAGCAGCATGACAGGGCTGTATGGCTACACCTTC
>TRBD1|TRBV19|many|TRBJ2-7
CASSIGTRYRGAYEQYF
TGTGCCAGTAGTATAGGTACGCGGTACAGGGGTGCCTACGAGCAGTACTTC
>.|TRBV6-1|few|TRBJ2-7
CASKATRDSYEQYF
TGTGCCAGCAAAGCAACCCGAGACTCCTACGAGCAGTACTTC
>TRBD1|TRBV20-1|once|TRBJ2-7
CSARDAQTGGNHYEQYF
TGCAGTGCTAGAGATGCCCAGACAGGGGGTAATCACTACGAGCAGTACTTC
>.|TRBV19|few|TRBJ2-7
CASSIVIGPYEQYF
TGTGCCAGTAGTATAGTTATCGGTCCCTACGAGCAGTACTTC
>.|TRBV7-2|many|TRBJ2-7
CASSVSSYEQYF
TGTGCCAGCAGCGTCAGCTCCTACGAGCAGTACTTC
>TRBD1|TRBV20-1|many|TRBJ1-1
CSASFQGVAFF
TGCAGTGCTTCCTTCCAGGGGGTAGCTTTCTTT
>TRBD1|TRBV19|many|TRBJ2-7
CASSPPRTGPYEQYF
TGTGCCAGTAGTCCTCCGCGGACAGGGCCCTACGAGCAGTACTTC
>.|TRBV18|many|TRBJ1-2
CASSSAPRGGYTF
TGTGCCAGCTCGTCAGCCCCGAGAGGTGGCTACACCTTC
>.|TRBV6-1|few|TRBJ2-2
CASSEALDTGELFF
TGTGCCAGCAGTGAAGCACTGGACACCGGGGAGCTGTTTTTT
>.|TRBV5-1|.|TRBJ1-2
CASSPGGGVPAKNYGYTF
TGCGCCAGCAGCCCGGGCGGAGGAGTTCCTGCCAAAAACTATGGCTACACCTTC
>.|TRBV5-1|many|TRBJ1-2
CASSFSVLDDYGYTF
TGCGCCAGCAGCTTCAGTGTCTTAGACGACTATGGCTACACCTTC
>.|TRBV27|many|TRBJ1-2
CASSLSGGYGYTF
TGTGCCAGTAGTCTTTCAGGAGGGTATGGCTACACCTTC
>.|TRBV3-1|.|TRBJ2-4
CASSQEEPGSKNIQYF
TGTGCCAGCAGCCAAGAAGAACCGGGGTCCAAAAACATTCAGTACTTC
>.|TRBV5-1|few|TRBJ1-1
CASRSERGTEAFF
TGCGCCAGCAGATCTGAGCGGGGCACTGAAGCTTTCTTT
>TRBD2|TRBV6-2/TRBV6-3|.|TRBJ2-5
CASSYPLAGDQETQYF
TGTGCCAGCAGTTACCCTCTAGCGGGGGACCAAGAGACCCAGTACTTC
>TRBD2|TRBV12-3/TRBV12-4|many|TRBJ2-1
CASRLTSGSYNEQFF
TGTGCCAGCAGATTGACTAGCGGCTCCTACAATGAGCAGTTCTTC
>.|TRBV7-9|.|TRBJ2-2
CASSRGVGTGELFF
TGTGCCAGCAGTCGCGGGGTAGGGACCGGGGAGCTGTTTTTT
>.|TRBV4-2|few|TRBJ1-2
CASSQEGGGLLFGYTF
TGTGCCAGCAGCCAAGAGGGTGGTGGCCTCCTATTTGGCTACACCTTC
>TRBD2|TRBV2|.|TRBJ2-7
CASSPGLASSEQYF
TGTGCCAGCAGCCCGGGACTAGCCTCATCCGAGCAGTACTTC
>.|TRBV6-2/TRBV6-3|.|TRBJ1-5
CASSYRTYEQYFGPGQPQHF
.
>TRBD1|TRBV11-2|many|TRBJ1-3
CASSSPPGTESSGNTIYF
TGTGCCAGCAGCTCGCCCCCCGGGACAGAGTCCTCTGGAAACACCATATATTTT
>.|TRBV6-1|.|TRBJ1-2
CASLKRGYYGYTF
TGTGCCAGCCTTAAACGGGGATACTATGGCTACACCTTC
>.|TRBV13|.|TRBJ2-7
CASSLSSYEQCF
TGTGCCAGCAGCTTATCCTCCTACGAGCAGTGCTTC
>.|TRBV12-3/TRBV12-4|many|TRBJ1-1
CASHRDLNTEAFF
TGTGCCAGCCACAGGGACCTGAACACTGAAGCTTTCTTT
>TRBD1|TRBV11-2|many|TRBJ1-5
CASSLRGTGFLSNQPQHF
TGTGCCAGCAGCTTAAGAGGGACAGGTTTTTTGAGCAATCAGCCCCAGCATTTT
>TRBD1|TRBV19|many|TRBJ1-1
CASSTITGGASPMNTEAFF
TGTGCCAGTAGTACTATCACAGGGGGCGCATCCCCCATGAACACTGAAGCTTTCTTT
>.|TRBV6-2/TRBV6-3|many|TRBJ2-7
CASGKMRSSYEQYF
TGTGCCAGCGGTAAAATGCGGAGCTCCTACGAGCAGTACTTC
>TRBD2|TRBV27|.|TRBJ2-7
CASSMYYPFAGVGHEQYF
TGTGCCAGCAGTATGTACTATCCTTTCGCGGGAGTAGGCCACGAGCAGTACTTC
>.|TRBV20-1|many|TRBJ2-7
CSASVNFYEQYF
TGCAGTGCTAGTGTCAATTTCTACGAGCAGTACTTC
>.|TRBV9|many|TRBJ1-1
CASSVGQHTEAFF
TGTGCCAGCAGCGTAGGGCAGCACACTGAAGCTTTCTTT
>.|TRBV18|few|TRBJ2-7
CASSPPGPGVYEQYF
TGTGCCAGCTCACCTCCGGGACCGGGGGTCTACGAGCAGTACTTC
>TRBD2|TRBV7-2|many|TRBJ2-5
CASSLVGSGGQETQYF
TGTGCCAGCAGCTTAGTTGGTAGCGGGGGACAAGAGACCCAGTACTTC